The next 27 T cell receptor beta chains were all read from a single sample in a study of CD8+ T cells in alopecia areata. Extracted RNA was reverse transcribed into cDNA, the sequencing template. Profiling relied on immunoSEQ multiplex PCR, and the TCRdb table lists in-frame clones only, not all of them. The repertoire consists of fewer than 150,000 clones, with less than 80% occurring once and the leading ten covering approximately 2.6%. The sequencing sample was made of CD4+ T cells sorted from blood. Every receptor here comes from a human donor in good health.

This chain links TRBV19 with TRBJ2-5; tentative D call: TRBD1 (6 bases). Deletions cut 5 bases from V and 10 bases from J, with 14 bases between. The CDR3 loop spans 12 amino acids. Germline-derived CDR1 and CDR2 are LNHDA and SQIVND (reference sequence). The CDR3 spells CASSVHPGDQYF. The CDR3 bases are TGTGCCAGTAGTGTCCACCCAGGGGACCAGTACTTC.

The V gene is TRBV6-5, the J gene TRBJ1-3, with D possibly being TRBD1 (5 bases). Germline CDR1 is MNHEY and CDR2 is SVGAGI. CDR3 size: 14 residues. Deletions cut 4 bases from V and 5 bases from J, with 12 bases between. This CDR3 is CASSSPGRRNTIYF. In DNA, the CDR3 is TGTGCCAGCAGTTCCCCGGGACGGAGAAACACCATATATTTT.

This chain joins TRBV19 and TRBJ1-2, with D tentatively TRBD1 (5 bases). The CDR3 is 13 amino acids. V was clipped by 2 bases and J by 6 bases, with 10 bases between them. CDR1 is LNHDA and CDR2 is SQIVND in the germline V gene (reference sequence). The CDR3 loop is CASSISLRDGYTF. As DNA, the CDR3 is TGTGCCAGTAGTATAAGTCTCAGGGATGGCTACACCTTC.

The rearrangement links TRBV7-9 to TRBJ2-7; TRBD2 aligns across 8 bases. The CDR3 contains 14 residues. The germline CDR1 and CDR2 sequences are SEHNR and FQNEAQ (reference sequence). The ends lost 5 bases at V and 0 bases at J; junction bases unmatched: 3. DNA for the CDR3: TGTGCCAGCAGCCTGGGACTAGACTCCTACGAGCAGTACTTC. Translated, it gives CASSLGLDSYEQYF. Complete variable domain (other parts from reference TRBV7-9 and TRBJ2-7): DTGVSQNPRHKITKRGQNVTFRCDPISEHNRLYWYRQTLGQGPEFLTYFQNEAQLEKSRLLSDRFSAERPKGSFSTLEIQRTEQGDSAMYLCASSLGLDSYEQYFGPGTRLTVT.

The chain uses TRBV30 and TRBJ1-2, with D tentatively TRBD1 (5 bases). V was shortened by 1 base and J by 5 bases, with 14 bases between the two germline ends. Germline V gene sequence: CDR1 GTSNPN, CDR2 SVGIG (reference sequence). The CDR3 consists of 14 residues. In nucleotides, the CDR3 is TGTGCCTGGAGTGAGGGGAGAGGGATTTATGGCTACACCTTC. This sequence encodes CAWSEGRGIYGYTF.

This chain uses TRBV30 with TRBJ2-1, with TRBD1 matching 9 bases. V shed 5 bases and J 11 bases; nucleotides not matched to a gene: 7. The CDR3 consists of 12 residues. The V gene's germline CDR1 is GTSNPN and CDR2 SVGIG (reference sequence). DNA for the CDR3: TGTGCCTGGTCGGGACAGGGAATGAAGCAGTTCTTC. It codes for CAWSGQGMKQFF.

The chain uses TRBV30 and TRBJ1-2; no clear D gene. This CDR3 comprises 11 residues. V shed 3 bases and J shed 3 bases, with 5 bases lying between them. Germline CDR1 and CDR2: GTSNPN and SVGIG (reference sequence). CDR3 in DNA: TGTGCCTGGAGCGCCGACTATGGCTACACCTTC. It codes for CAWSADYGYTF.

The DNA of the CDR3 is TGCGCCAGCAGCTTGGGGCCAAGGACTTTGCAAGAGACCCAGTACTTC. This gives the protein CASSLGPRTLQETQYF. The chain joins TRBV5-1 to TRBJ2-5, with a tentative D call TRBD2 (5 bases). With 0 bases removed from V and 2 bases from J, the gap between germline ends came to 14 bases. This CDR3 is built from 16 residues. Germline values: CDR1 SGHRS, CDR2 YFSETQ.

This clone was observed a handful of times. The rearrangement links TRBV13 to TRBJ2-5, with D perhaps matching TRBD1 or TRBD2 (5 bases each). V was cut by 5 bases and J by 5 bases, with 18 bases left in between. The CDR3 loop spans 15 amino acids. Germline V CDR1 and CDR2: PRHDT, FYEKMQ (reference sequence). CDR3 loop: CASSLDRDQVETQYF. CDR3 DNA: TGTGCCAGCAGCCTAGACCGGGACCAGGTGGAGACCCAGTACTTC.

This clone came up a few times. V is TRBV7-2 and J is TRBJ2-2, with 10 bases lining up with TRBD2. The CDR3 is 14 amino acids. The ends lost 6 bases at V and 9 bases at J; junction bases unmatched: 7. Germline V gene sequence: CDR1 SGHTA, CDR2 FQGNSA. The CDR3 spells CASSSAGGQRELFF. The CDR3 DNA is TGTGCCAGCAGTTCAGCGGGGGGGCAAAGGGAGCTGTTTTTT.

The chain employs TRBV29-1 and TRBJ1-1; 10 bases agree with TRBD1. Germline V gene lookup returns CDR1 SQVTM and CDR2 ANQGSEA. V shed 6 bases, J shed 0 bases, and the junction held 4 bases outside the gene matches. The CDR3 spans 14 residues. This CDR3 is CSVRDRGMNTEAFF. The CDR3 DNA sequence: TGCAGCGTCCGGGACAGGGGCATGAACACTGAAGCTTTCTTT.

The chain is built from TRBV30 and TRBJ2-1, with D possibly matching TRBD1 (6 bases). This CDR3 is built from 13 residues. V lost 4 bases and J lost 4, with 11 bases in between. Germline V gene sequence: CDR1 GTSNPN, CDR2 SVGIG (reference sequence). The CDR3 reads CAWNSGAYNEQFF. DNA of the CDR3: TGTGCCTGGAATTCAGGGGCGTACAATGAGCAGTTCTTC.

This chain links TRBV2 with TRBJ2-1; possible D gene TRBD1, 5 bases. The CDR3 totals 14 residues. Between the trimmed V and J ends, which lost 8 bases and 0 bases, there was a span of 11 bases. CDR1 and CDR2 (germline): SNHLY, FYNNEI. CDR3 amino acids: CASARQRSYNEQFF. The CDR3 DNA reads TGTGCCAGCGCCAGACAGCGCTCCTACAATGAGCAGTTCTTC.

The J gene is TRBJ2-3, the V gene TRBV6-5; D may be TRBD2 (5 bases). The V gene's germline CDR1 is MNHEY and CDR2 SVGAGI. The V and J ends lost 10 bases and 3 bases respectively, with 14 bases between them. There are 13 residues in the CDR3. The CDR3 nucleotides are TGTGCCACAAAAGGAGGTTTGACAGATACGCAGTATTTT. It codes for CATKGGLTDTQYF.

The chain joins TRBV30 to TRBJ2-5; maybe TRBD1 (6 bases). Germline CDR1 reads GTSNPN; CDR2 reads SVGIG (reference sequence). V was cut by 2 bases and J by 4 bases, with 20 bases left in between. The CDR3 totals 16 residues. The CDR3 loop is CAWSIARGSDGETQYF. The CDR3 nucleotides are TGTGCCTGGAGTATCGCCAGGGGTAGTGACGGAGAGACCCAGTACTTC.

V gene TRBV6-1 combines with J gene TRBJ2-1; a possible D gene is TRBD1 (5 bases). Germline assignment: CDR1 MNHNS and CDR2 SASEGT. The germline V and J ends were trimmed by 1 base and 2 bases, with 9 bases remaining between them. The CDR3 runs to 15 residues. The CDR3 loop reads CASSEGGIPYNEQFF. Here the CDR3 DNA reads TGTGCCAGCAGTGAAGGGGGCATCCCCTACAATGAGCAGTTCTTC.

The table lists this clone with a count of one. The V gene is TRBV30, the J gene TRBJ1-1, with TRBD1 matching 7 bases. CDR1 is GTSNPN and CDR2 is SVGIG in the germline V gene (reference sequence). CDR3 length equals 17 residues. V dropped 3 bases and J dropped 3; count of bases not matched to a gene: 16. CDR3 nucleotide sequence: TGTGCCTGGAGCGGAAAAAGAATTGACAGGGATTACACTGAAGCTTTCTTT. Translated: CAWSGKRIDRDYTEAFF.

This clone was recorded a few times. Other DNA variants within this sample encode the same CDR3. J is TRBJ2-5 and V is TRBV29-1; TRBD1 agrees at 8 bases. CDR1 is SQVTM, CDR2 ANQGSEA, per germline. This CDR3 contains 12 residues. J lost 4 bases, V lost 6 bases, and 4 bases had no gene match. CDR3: CSVGTGAETQYF. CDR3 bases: TGCAGCGTGGGGACAGGCGCAGAGACCCAGTACTTC.

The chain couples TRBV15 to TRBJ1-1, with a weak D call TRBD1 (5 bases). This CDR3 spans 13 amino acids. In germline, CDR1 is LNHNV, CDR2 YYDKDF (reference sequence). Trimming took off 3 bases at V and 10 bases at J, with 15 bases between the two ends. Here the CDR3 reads CATSSSQGSGAFF. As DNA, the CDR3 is TGTGCCACCAGCAGTTCTCAGGGCTCCGGAGCTTTCTTT. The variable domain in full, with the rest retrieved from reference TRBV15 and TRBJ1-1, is DAMVIQNPRYQVTQFGKPVTLSCSQTLNHNVMYWYQQKSSQAPKLLFHYYDKDFNNEADTPDNFQSRRPNTSFCFLDIRSPGLGDTAMYLCATSSSQGSGAFFGQGTRLTVV.

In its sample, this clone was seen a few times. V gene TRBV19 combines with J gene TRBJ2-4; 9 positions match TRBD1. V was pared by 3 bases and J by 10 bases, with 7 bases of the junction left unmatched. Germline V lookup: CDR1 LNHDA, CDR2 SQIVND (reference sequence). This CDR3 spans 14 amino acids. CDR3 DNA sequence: TGTGCCAGTAGTATTGGTACAGGGGGCGTTATTCAGTACTTC. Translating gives CASSIGTGGVIQYF. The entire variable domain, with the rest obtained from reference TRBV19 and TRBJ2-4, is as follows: DGGITQSPKYLFRKEGQNVTLSCEQNLNHDAMYWYRQDPGQGLRLIYYSQIVNDFQKGDIAEGYSVSREKKESFPLTVTSAQKNPTAFYLCASSIGTGGVIQYFGAGTRLSVL.

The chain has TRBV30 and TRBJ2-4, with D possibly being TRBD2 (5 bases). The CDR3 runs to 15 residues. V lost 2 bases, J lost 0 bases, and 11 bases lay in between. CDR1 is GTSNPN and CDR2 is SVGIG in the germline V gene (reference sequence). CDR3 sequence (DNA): TGTGCCTGGAGTAGCGGCGAAGTAGCCAAAAACATTCAGTACTTC. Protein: CAWSSGEVAKNIQYF.

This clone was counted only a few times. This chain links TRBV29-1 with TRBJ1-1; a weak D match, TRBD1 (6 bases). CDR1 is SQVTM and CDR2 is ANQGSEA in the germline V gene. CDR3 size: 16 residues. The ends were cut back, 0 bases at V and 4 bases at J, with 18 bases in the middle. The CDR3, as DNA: TGCAGCGTTGAAGATCCCGGTGGGGGGCAGAGCACTGAAGCTTTCTTT. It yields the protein CSVEDPGGGQSTEAFF.

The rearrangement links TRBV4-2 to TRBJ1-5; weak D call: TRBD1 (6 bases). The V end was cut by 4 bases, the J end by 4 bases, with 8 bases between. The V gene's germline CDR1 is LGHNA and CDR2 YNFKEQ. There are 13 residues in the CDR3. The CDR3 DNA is TGTGCCAGCAGCCGGGGGCCTAATCAGCCCCAGCATTTT. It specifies CASSRGPNQPQHF.

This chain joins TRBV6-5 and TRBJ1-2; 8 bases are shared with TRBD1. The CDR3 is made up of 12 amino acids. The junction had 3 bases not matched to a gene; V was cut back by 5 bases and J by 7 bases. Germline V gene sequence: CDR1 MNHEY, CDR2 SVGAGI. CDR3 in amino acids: CASSQGARGYTF. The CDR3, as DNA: TGTGCCAGCAGTCAGGGGGCGCGTGGCTACACCTTC.

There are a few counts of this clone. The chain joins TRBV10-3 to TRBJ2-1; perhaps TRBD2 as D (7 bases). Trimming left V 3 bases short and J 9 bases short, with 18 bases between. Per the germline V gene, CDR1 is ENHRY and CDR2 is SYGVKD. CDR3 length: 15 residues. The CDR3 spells CAISDSAGEGFEQFF. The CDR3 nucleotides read TGTGCCATCAGTGACTCGGCAGGGGAGGGCTTTGAGCAGTTCTTC.

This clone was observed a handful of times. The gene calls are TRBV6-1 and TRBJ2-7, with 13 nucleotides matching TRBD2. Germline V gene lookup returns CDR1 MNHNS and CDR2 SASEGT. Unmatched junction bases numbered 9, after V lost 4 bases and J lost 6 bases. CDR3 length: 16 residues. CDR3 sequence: CASSGPMWTSGGEQYF. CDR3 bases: TGTGCCAGCAGTGGCCCAATGTGGACTAGCGGGGGCGAGCAGTACTTC.

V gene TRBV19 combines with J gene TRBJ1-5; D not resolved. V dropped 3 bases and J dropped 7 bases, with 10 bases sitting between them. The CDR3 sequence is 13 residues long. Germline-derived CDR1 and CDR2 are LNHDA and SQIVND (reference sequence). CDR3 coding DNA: TGTGCCAGTAGTATTGAGGGATGGCAGCCCCAGCATTTT. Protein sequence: CASSIEGWQPQHF.